A single sample gave rise to the 26 T cell receptor beta chains below, sequenced in a study of T cells in Graves' hyperthyroidism and ophthalmopathy (dated by TCRdb to between 2017 and 2020). The protocol used for the library was multiplex PCR. Data came from an Illumina HiSeq 2000. Amplification of TCR beta CDR3 regions was carried out from RNA transcripts. For the first round of RT-PCR on the TCR CDR3, the HTBI primer set was used together with the Qiagen OneStep RT-PCR kit. TCRdb reworked the public reads: Q25 trimming with fastp, MiXCR clone assembly, productive beta chains retained. Rows with a matching CDR3 protein are joined into one entry that keeps the most common DNA and genes. Present in this sample are some 460,000 distinct CDR3 sequences, 15% to 18% of which were seen just once. The top ten constitute around 7% of the sample. Input material: blood. The origin of the receptors is a woman younger than 35 with Graves' hyperthyroidism.

Many counts were recorded for this clonotype. The gene calls are TRBV7-2 and TRBJ1-2, with 7 bases that match TRBD1. The CDR3 runs 15 residues. The V gene end was trimmed by 5 bases and the J gene end by 2 bases; junction bases not matched to a gene: 8. Per the germline V gene, CDR1 is SGHTA and CDR2 is FQGNSA. The CDR3 is CASSLDRAPNYGYTF. The DNA for the CDR3 is TGTGCCAGCAGCCTTGACAGGGCCCCAAACTATGGCTACACCTTC.

The CDR3 protein is CASSFGLVIEGQASTDTQYF. CDR3 DNA sequence: TGTGCCAGCAGTTTTGGGCTAGTAATAGAGGGGCAGGCTAGCACAGATACGCAGTATTTT. The rearrangement joins TRBV6-1 to TRBJ2-3, with D possibly being TRBD1 or TRBD2 (5 bases each). This CDR3 has 20 residues. Germline-derived CDR1 and CDR2 are MNHNS and SASEGT. With 5 bases removed from V and 0 bases from J, the gap between germline ends came to 27 bases.

This clonotype appeared a few times. This may be a read error: a much more frequent sequence differs by one nucleotide. The chain has TRBV6-5 and TRBJ2-1, with 10 bases lining up with TRBD2. The CDR3 contains 18 residues. Germline CDR1 reads MNHEY; CDR2 reads SVGAGI. In nucleotides, the CDR3 is TGTTCCAGCAGTTACTGGGGTAGCGGGGGGCCTGGCTACAATGAGCAGTTCTTC. It translates to CSSSYWGSGGPGYNEQFF.

The V and J genes are TRBV19 and TRBJ2-4, with 9 nucleotides matching TRBD1. The CDR3 spans 18 residues. V was pared by 3 bases and J by 2 bases, with 11 bases of the junction left unmatched. CDR1 and CDR2 (germline): LNHDA, SQIVND (reference sequence). CDR3 sequence (DNA): TGTGCCAGTAGTATGCGAGGGGACAGGGCCTCAACCAAAAACATTCAGTACTTC. Amino acids: CASSMRGDRASTKNIQYF.

This clonotype was counted ten times or more. The chain has TRBV7-3 and TRBJ2-1; 12 positions match TRBD2. Germline lookup yields CDR1 SGHTA and CDR2 FQGTGA. The CDR3 extends over 15 amino acids. The V segment lost 5 bases and the J segment 8 bases; nucleotides outside the gene matches: 7. The CDR3 sequence: CASSPRLAGADEQFF. The CDR3 DNA follows: TGTGCCAGCAGCCCGCGACTAGCGGGAGCGGATGAGCAGTTCTTC. Looking up the rest from reference TRBV7-3 and TRBJ2-1 gives the full variable domain: GAGVSQTPSNKVTEKGKYVELRCDPISGHTALYWYRQSLGQGPEFLIYFQGTGAADDSGLPNDRFFAVRPEGSVSTLKIQRTERGDSAVYLCASSPRLAGADEQFFGPGTRLTVL.

This clonotype came up many times. The chain has TRBV20-1 and TRBJ2-7; 7 positions match TRBD2. Germline CDR1 and CDR2: DFQATT and SNEGSKA (reference sequence). CDR3 length: 17 amino acids. V gave up 2 bases and J gave up 0 bases; unmatched junction bases: 13. The CDR3 sequence is CSARRREHAVSSYEQYF. The DNA for the CDR3 is TGCAGTGCTAGAAGGCGGGAGCATGCTGTAAGCTCCTACGAGCAGTACTTC.

This chain links TRBV30 with TRBJ1-3; the D gene is possibly TRBD1 (5 bases). Germline V gene data show CDR1 as GTSNPN and CDR2 as SVGIG (reference sequence). The CDR3 has 15 amino acids. Trimming stripped 3 bases from V and 2 bases from J, with 14 bases between. The CDR3 region is CAWSWRGLPGNTIYF. The CDR3 coding sequence is TGTGCCTGGAGCTGGAGGGGTCTCCCTGGAAACACCATATATTTT.

This clonotype was observed at least ten times. V usage is TRBV20-1 and J usage is TRBJ1-2; 9 bases line up with TRBD1. CDR3 length: 16 amino acids. The V gene end was trimmed by 4 bases and the J gene end by 2 bases; junction bases not matched to a gene: 11. Germline V gives CDR1 DFQATT, CDR2 SNEGSKA (reference sequence). This CDR3 reads CSATAPGQGNNYGYTF. Written as DNA, the CDR3 is TGCAGTGCTACTGCCCCGGGACAGGGAAACAACTATGGCTACACCTTC.

This clonotype has just a few counts. The chain employs TRBV6-9 and TRBJ1-1, with D hard to call. V was shortened by 3 bases and J by 8 bases, with 7 bases between the two germline ends. The CDR3 spans 11 residues. CDR1 and CDR2 from the germline V gene are MNHGY and SVAAGI. The DNA of the CDR3 is TGTGCCAGCAGTTACGGCCCCGAAGCTTTCTTT. Its translation is CASSYGPEAFF.

The chain uses TRBV5-4 and TRBJ2-2; D is unclear. Trimming took 5 bases from V and 1 from J, leaving 15 bases between them. Per germline, CDR1 SGHNT and CDR2 YYREEE (reference sequence). The CDR3 extends over 16 amino acids. The CDR3 loop reads CASRGPGSLNTGELFF. The DNA for the CDR3 is TGTGCCAGCAGGGGCCCAGGCAGCCTGAACACCGGGGAGCTGTTTTTT. The full variable domain, completed using reference TRBV5-4 and TRBJ2-2, is ETGVTQSPTHLIKTRGQQVTLRCSSQSGHNTVSWYQQALGQGPQFIFQYYREEENGRGNFPPRFSGLQFPNYSSELNVNALELDDSALYLCASRGPGSLNTGELFFGEGSRLTVL.

The chain employs TRBV6-2 or TRBV6-3 and TRBJ1-1; TRBD1 matches at 10 bases. CDR3 length: 19 residues. Germline V gives CDR1 MNHEY, CDR2 SVGEGT. Trimming cost V 5 bases and J 2 bases; bases outside gene matches: 17. CDR3 in DNA: TGTGCCAGCAGTCGACCGACAGGGGGCTTCGGTCAGGGTAACACTGAAGCTTTCTTT. Translation: CASSRPTGGFGQGNTEAFF.

This clonotype has only a few counts. V usage is TRBV5-1 and J usage is TRBJ2-5, with D possibly TRBD2 on 5 matching bases. The CDR3 loop spans 15 amino acids. Per the germline V gene, CDR1 is SGHRS and CDR2 is YFSETQ. Deletions cut 0 bases from V and 1 base from J, with 10 bases between. CDR3 nucleotides: TGCGCCAGCAGCTTGGGAACTAGTACCCAAGAGACCCAGTACTTC. Residues: CASSLGTSTQETQYF.

The chain links TRBV6-1 to TRBJ1-2, with D perhaps matching TRBD1 (5 bases). V was cut by 7 bases and J by 4 bases, with 25 bases left in between. The CDR3 has 17 amino acids. Germline CDR1 MNHNS, CDR2 SASEGT. CDR3 region: CASNGHGRSGEVYGYTF. The CDR3 DNA sequence: TGTGCCAGCAACGGACACGGACGATCGGGGGAGGTCTATGGCTACACCTTC.

This chain uses TRBV9 with TRBJ2-2, with 10 positions matching TRBD1. Germline V gene sequence: CDR1 SGDLS, CDR2 YYNGEE. The V gene end was trimmed by 2 bases and the J gene end by 7 bases; junction bases not matched to a gene: 8. CDR3 size: 16 residues. The CDR3 sequence is CASSVTGGRAVGELFF. The CDR3 nucleotides read TGTGCCAGCAGCGTGACAGGGGGCAGAGCGGTCGGGGAGCTGTTTTTT.

This clonotype was seen repeatedly, ten times or more. The chain has TRBV6-1 and TRBJ1-5; perhaps TRBD1 as D (6 bases). The CDR3 covers 14 residues. Per germline, CDR1 MNHNS and CDR2 SASEGT. V gave up 10 bases and J gave up 6 bases, with 19 bases separating them. The CDR3 sequence is CAILIAGAGQPQHF. In nucleotides, the CDR3 is TGTGCCATCCTGATAGCGGGGGCCGGTCAGCCCCAGCATTTT.

The chain uses TRBV2 and TRBJ2-1; the D gene is possibly TRBD1 (6 bases). The length of the CDR3 is 14 residues. V was clipped by 6 bases and J by 2 bases, with 11 bases between them. Germline V lookup: CDR1 SNHLY, CDR2 FYNNEI. CDR3 sequence reads: CASRGQSPYNEQFF. The CDR3 DNA reads TGTGCCAGCAGAGGACAGAGCCCCTACAATGAGCAGTTCTTC.

This sequence joins TRBV18 and TRBJ2-7; tentatively, D is TRBD2 (5 bases). V gave up 6 bases and J gave up 1 base, with 16 bases separating them. The CDR3 loop spans 15 amino acids. Germline V lookup: CDR1 KGHSH, CDR2 LQKENI. For the CDR3, the DNA is TGTGCCAGCTCTCCGGTAAGGGAGCATTCCTACGAGCAGTACTTC. Amino acid sequence: CASSPVREHSYEQYF.

This clonotype was counted many times. The rearrangement uses TRBV11-3 and TRBJ2-1, with D perhaps assigned TRBD1 or TRBD2 (6 bases each). CDR1 SGHNT and CDR2 YENEEA come from the germline V gene. The CDR3 contains 13 residues. Written as DNA, the CDR3 is TGTGCTACGGGGGCCAGCTCCTACAATGAGCAGTTCTTC. Protein: CATGASSYNEQFF.

Only a few counts were recorded for this clonotype. The rearrangement joins TRBV18 to TRBJ2-5, with D possibly matching TRBD2 (5 bases). Germline CDR1 reads KGHSH; CDR2 reads LQKENI. Trimming pared 2 bases from V and 5 bases from J, leaving 18 bases between. The CDR3 is 16 amino acids. The CDR3 sequence is CASSPRSNPGGETQYF. In nucleotides, the CDR3 is TGTGCCAGCTCACCAAGATCGAACCCCGGCGGGGAGACCCAGTACTTC.

The chain is built from TRBV28 and TRBJ1-5, with TRBD1 as a possible D gene (5 bases). Looked up from germline, CDR1 is MDHEN and CDR2 is SYDVKM. V lost 7 bases and J 7 bases, leaving 17 bases between the germline ends. This CDR3 contains 14 residues. In DNA, the CDR3 is TGTGCCAGCACCGCCTTCGGGGACTGGCAGCCCCAGCATTTT. Translated: CASTAFGDWQPQHF.

Many counts were recorded for this clonotype. The V call is TRBV7-6, the J call TRBJ2-7; perhaps TRBD2 as D (6 bases). The ends were cut back, 5 bases at V and 0 bases at J, with 11 bases in the middle. The CDR3 spans 14 residues. The V gene's germline CDR1 is SGHVS and CDR2 FNYEAQ. The DNA for the CDR3 is TGTGCCAGCAGCCGTTATAGCGGCTCCTACGAGCAGTACTTC. It codes for CASSRYSGSYEQYF.

V is TRBV5-6 and J is TRBJ2-1; D may correspond to TRBD1 or TRBD2 (5 bases each). Germline CDR1 reads SGHDT; CDR2 reads YYEEEE. This CDR3 region has 17 residues. Deletions cut 0 bases from V and 8 bases from J, with 21 bases between. This chain's CDR3 is CASSLGWMGTDKDEQFF. The CDR3 coding sequence is TGTGCCAGCAGCTTGGGGTGGATGGGGACCGATAAGGATGAGCAGTTCTTC.

In this sample, this clonotype turned up many times. The V call is TRBV30, the J call TRBJ2-1, with a weak D call TRBD2 (5 bases). CDR1 GTSNPN and CDR2 SVGIG come from the germline V gene (reference sequence). The V end lost 2 bases, the J end lost 7 bases, and 6 bases lay between the germline ends. The CDR3 is 11 residues long. The CDR3 is CAWSRENEQFF. The CDR3 DNA is TGTGCCTGGAGTCGGGAAAATGAGCAGTTCTTC.

This clonotype was picked up many times. This chain uses TRBV5-5 with TRBJ2-1; no clear D gene. This CDR3 has 13 residues. V dropped 4 bases and J dropped 12 bases, with 17 bases sitting between them. The germline gives CDR1 SGHKS, CDR2 YYEKEE (reference sequence). DNA of the CDR3: TGTGCCAGCAGCGACGATACCCTCCTTCGGCAGTTCTTC. Amino acids: CASSDDTLLRQFF.

This clonotype has a count of ten or more. This chain links TRBV28 with TRBJ1-2; D not certain. This CDR3 comprises 15 residues. Deletions cut 5 bases from V and 1 base from J, with 14 bases between. Germline CDR1 and CDR2: MDHEN and SYDVKM. Here the CDR3 DNA reads TGTGCCAGCAGTCCCCTCCGATCAGTTAACTATGGCTACACCTTC. This encodes CASSPLRSVNYGYTF.

This clonotype was picked up a small number of times. The gene calls are TRBV7-9 and TRBJ1-2; D may be TRBD1 (6 bases). The V end was cut by 3 bases, the J end by 8 bases, with 16 bases between. CDR3 length equals 14 residues. Looked up from germline, CDR1 is SEHNR and CDR2 is FQNEAQ (reference sequence). This CDR3 is CASSFGTPGDGYTF. CDR3 sequence (DNA): TGTGCCAGCAGCTTCGGGACACCTGGGGACGGCTACACCTTC.